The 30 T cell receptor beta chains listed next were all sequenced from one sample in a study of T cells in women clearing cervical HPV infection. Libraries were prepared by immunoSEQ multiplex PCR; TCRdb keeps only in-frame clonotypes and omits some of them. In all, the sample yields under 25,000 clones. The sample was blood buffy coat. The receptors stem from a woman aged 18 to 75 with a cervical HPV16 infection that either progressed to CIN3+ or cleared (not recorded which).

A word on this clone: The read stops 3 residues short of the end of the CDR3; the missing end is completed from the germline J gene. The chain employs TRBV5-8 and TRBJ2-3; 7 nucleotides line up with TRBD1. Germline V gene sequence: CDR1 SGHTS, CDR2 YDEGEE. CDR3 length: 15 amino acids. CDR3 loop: CASSPEGASNQPQYF. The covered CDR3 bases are TGTGCCAGCTCCCCCGAGGGGGCTAGCAATCAGCCG.

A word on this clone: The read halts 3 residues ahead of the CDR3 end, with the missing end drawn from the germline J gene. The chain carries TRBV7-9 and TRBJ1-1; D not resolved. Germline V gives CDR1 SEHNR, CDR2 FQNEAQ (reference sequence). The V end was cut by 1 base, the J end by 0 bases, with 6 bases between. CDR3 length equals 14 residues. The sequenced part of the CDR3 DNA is TGTGCCAGCAGCTTAGAAGCGATGAACACTGAA. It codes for CASSLEAMNTE. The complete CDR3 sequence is CASSLEAMNTEAFF. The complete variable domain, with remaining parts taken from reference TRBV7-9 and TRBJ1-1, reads DTGVSQNPRHKITKRGQNVTFRCDPISEHNRLYWYRQTLGQGPEFLTYFQNEAQLEKSRLLSDRFSAERPKGSFSTLEIQRTEQGDSAMYLCASSLEAMNTEAFFGQGTRLTVV.

CDR3 DNA (partial): TGTGCCAGTACCTCCCTTTTGGGGGGAAAGGGTGGGGCCAACGTC. Its protein is CASTSLLGGKGGANV. The full-length CDR3 reads as CASTSLLGGKGGANVLTF. The J gene is TRBJ2-6, the V gene TRBV19, with D possibly being TRBD2 (6 bases). Sequencing ends 3 residues short of the CDR3 end; the germline J gene provides the rest. The CDR3 has 18 amino acids. Germline V CDR1 and CDR2: LNHDA, SQIVND (reference sequence). Deletions cut 7 bases from V and 3 bases from J, with 22 bases between.

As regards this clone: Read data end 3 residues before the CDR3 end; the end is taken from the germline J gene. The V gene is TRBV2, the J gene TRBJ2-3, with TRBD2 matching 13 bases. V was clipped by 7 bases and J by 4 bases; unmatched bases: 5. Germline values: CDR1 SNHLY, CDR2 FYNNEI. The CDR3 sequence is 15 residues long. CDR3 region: CASNTLAGGPDTQYF. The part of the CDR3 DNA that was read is TGTGCCAGCAACACACTAGCGGGGGGGCCAGATACG.

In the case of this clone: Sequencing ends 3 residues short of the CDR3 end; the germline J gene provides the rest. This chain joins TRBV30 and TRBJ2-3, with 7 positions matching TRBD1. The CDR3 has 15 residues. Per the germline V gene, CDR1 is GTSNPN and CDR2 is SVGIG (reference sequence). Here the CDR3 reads CAWSVPIGGAETQYF. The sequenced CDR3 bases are TGTGCCTGGAGTGTACCAATAGGGGGCGCGGAGACG. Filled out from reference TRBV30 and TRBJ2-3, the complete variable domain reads SQTIHQWPATLVQPVGSPLSLECTVEGTSNPNLYWYRQAAGRGLQLLFYSVGIGQISSEVPQNLSASRPQDRQFILSSKKLLLSDSGFYLCAWSVPIGGAETQYFGPGTRLTVL.

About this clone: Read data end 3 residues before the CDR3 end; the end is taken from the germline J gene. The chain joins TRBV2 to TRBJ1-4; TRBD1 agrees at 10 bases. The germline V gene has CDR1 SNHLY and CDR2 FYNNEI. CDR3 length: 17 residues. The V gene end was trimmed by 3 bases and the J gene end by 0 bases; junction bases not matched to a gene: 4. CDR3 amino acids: CASSDAGQGATNEKLFF. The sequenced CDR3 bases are TGTGCCAGCAGTGACGCCGGACAGGGGGCAACTAATGAAAAA.

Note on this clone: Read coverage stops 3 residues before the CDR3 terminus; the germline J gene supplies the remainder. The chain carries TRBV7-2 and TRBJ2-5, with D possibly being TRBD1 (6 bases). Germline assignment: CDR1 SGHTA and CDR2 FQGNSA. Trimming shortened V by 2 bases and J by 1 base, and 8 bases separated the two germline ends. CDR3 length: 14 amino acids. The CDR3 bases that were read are TGTGCCAGCAGCTTAACAGGGACCCAAGAGACC. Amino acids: CASSLTGTQET. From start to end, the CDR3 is CASSLTGTQETQYF.

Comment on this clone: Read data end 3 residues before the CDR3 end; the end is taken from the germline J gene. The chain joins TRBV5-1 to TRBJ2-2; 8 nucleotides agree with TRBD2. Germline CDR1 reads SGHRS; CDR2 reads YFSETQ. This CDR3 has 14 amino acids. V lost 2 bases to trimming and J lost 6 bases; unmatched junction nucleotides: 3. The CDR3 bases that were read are TGCGCCAGCAGCTTCGCGGGGGGTGCCGGGGAG. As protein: CASSFAGGAGE. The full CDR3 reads CASSFAGGAGELFF.

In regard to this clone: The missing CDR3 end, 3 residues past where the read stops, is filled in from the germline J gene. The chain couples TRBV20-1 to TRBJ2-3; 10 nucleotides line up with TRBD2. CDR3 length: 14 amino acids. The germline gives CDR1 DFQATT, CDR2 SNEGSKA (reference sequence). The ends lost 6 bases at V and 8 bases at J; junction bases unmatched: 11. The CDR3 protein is CSAWTSGVQGTQYF. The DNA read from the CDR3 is TGCAGTGCATGGACTAGCGGTGTTCAAGGTACG.

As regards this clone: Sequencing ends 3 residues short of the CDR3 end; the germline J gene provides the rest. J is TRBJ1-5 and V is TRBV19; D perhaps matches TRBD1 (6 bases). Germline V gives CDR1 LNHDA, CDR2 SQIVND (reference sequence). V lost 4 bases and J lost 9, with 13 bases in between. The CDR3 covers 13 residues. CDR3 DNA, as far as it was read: TGTGCCAGTAGTAGAGACAGGATTCGGCCC. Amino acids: CASSRDRIRP. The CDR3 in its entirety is CASSRDRIRPQHF.

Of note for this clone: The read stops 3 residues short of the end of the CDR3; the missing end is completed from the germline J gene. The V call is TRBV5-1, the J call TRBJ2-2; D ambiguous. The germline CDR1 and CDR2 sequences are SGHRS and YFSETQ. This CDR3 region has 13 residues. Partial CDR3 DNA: TGCGCCAGCAGCTTGCAGGTTAATTCACCG. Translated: CASSLQVNSP. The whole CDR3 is CASSLQVNSPLFF. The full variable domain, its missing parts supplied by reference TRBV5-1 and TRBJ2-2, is KAGVTQTPRYLIKTRGQQVTLSCSPISGHRSVSWYQQTPGQGLQFLFEYFSETQRNKGNFPGRFSGRQFSNSRSEMNVSTLELGDSALYLCASSLQVNSPLFFGEGSRLTVL.

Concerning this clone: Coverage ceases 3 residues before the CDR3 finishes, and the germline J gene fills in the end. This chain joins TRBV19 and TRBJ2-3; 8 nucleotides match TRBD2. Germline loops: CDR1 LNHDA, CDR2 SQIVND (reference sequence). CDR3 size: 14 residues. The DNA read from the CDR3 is TGTGCCAGTAGTGGTAGCGGGACCCAAGAGACG. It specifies CASSGSGTQET. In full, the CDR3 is CASSGSGTQETQYF.

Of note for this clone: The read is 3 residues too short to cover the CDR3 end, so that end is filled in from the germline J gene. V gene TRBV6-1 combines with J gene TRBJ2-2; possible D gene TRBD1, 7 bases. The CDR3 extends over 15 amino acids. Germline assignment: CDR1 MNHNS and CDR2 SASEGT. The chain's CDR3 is CASSEGRGAYEKLFF. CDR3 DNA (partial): TGTGCCAGCAGTGAGGGCAGGGGGGCTTATGAAAAG.

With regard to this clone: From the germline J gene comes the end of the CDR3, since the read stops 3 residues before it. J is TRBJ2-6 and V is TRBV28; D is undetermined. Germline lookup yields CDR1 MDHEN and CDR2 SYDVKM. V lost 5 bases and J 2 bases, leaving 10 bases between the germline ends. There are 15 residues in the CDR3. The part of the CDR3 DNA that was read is TGTGCCAGCAGTCCCCCGGTAGCTGGGGCCAACGTC. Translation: CASSPPVAGANV. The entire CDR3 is CASSPPVAGANVLTF.

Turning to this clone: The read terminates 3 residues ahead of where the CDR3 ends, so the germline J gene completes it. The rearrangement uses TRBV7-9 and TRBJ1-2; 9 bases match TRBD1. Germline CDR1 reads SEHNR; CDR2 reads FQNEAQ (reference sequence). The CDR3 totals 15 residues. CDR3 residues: CASSPGQGSTDTYTF. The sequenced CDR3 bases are TGTGCCAGCAGCCCAGGACAGGGGAGCACAGATACC.

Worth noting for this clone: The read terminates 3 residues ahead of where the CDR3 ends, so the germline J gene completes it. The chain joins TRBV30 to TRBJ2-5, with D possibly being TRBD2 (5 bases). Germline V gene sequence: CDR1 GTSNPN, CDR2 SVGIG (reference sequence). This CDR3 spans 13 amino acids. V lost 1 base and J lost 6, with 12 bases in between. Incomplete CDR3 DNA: TGTGCCTGGAGTGGATCTAGCCTGCAGACC. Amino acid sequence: CAWSGSSLQT. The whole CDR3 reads CAWSGSSLQTQYF.

The CDR3: CASSDEGQVGTEAFF. The sequenced part of the CDR3 DNA is TGTGCCAGCAGTGATGAGGGACAGGTTGGCACTGAA. The chain links TRBV2 to TRBJ1-1; 8 bases are shared with TRBD1. With the read ending 3 residues before the CDR3 end, the germline J gene is used to fill in that end. Trimming removed 3 bases from V and 4 bases from J; junction bases left unmatched: 7. Per the germline V gene, CDR1 is SNHLY and CDR2 is FYNNEI. The CDR3 is 15 residues long.

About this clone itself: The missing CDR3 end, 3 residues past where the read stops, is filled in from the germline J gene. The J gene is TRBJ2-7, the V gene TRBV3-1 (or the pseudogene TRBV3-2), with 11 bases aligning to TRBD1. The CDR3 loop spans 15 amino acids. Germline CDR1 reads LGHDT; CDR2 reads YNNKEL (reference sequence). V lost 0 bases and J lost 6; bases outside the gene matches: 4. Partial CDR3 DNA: TGTGCCAGCAGCCAAGATTGGACAGGGGGCTGCGAG. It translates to CASSQDWTGGCE. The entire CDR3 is CASSQDWTGGCEQYF.

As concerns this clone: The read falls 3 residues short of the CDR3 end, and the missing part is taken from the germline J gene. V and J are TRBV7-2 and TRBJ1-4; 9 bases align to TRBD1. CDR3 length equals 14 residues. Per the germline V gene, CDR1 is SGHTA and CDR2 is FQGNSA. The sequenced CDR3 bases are TGTGCCAGCAACCCAGGGACAGGGTATTCACCA. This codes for CASNPGTGYSP. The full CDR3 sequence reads CASNPGTGYSPLFF.

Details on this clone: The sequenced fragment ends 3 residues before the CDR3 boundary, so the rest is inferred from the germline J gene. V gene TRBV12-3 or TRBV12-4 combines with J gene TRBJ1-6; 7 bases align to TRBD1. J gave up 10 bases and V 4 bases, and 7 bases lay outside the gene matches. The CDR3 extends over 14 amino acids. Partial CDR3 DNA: TGTGCCAGCAGTTACGACAGGGAGGGGTCACCC. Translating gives CASSYDREGSP. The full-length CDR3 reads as CASSYDREGSPLHF.

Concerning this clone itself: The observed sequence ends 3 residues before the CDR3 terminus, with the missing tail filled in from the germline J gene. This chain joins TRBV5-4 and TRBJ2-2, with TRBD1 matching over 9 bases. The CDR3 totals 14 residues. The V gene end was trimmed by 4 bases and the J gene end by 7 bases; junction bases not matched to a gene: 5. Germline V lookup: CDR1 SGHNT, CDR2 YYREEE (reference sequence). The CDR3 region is CASSLQGADGELFF. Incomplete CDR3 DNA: TGTGCCAGCAGCCTACAGGGGGCTGACGGGGAG.

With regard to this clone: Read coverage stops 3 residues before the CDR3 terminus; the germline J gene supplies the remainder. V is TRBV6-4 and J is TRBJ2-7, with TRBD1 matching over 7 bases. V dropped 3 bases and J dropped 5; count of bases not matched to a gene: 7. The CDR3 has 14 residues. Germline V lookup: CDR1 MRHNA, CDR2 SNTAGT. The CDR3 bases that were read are TGTGCCAGCAGTGAAAGACAGGGAAGCGACGAG. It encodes CASSERQGSDE. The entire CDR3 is CASSERQGSDEQYF.

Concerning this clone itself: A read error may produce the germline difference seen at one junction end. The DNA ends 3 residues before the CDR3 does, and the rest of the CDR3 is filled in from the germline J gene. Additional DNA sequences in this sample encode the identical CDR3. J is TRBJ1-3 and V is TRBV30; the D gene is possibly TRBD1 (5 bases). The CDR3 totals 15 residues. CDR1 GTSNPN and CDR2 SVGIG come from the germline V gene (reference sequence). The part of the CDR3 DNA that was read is TGTGCCTGGACCTCTGGTGCCCGTAGGGGAAACACA. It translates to CAWTSGARRGNT. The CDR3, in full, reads CAWTSGARRGNTIYF. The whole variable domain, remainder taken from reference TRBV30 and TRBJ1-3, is SQTIHQWPATLVQPVGSPLSLECTVEGTSNPNLYWYRQAAGRGLQLLFYSVGIGQISSEVPQNLSASRPQDRQFILSSKKLLLSDSGFYLCAWTSGARRGNTIYFGEGSWLTVV.

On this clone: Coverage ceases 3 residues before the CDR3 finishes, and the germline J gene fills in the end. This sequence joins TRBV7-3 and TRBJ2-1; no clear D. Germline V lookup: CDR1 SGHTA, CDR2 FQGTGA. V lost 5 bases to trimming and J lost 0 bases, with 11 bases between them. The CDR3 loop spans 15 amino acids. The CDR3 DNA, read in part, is TGTGCCAGCAGCCCCCCTGGGCTCTCCTACAATGAG. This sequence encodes CASSPPGLSYNE. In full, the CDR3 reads CASSPPGLSYNEQFF. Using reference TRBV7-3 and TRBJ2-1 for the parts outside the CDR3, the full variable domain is GAGVSQTPSNKVTEKGKYVELRCDPISGHTALYWYRQSLGQGPEFLIYFQGTGAADDSGLPNDRFFAVRPEGSVSTLKIQRTERGDSAVYLCASSPPGLSYNEQFFGPGTRLTVL.

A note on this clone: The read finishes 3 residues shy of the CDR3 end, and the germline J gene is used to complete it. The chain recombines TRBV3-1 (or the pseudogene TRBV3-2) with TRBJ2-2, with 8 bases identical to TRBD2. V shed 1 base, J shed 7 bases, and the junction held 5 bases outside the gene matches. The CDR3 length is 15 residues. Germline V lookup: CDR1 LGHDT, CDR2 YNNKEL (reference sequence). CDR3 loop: CASSQVGLALGELFF. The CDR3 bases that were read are TGTGCCAGCAGCCAAGTTGGACTAGCTCTCGGGGAG.

The part of the CDR3 DNA that was read is TGTGCCTGGAGTAGGGGCTCCGGGGGGGAACAGCCC. Amino acids: CAWSRGSGGEQP. The CDR3 reads in full as CAWSRGSGGEQPQHF. This chain uses TRBV30 with TRBJ1-5; D might be TRBD1 (5 bases). The sequence runs out 3 residues before the end of the CDR3; the remainder is reconstructed from the germline J gene. V was clipped by 2 bases and J by 7 bases, with 18 bases between them. CDR3 length: 15 residues. CDR1 GTSNPN and CDR2 SVGIG come from the germline V gene (reference sequence). The full variable domain, its missing parts supplied by reference TRBV30 and TRBJ1-5, is SQTIHQWPATLVQPVGSPLSLECTVEGTSNPNLYWYRQAAGRGLQLLFYSVGIGQISSEVPQNLSASRPQDRQFILSSKKLLLSDSGFYLCAWSRGSGGEQPQHFGDGTRLSIL.

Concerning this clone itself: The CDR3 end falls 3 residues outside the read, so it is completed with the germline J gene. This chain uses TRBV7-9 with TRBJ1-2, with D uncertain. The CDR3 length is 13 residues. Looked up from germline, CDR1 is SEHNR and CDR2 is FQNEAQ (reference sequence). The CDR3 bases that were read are TGTGCCAGCTCACCCGAAAGCTCCTACGAC. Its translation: CASSPESSYD. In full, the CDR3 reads CASSPESSYDYTF.

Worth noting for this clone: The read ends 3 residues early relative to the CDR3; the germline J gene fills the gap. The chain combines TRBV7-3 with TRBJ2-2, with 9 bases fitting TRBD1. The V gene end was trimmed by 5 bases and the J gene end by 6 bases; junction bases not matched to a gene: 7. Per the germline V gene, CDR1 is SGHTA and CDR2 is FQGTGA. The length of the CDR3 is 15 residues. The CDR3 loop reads CASSPDRGRAGELFF. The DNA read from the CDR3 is TGTGCCAGCAGCCCGGACAGGGGACGGGCCGGGGAG.

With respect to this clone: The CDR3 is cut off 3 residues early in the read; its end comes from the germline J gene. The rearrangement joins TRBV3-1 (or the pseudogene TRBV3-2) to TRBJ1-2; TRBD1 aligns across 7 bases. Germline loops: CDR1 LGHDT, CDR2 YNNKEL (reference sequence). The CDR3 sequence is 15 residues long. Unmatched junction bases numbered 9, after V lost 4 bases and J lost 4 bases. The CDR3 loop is CASSPLQGSLYGYTF. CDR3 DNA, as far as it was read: TGTGCCAGCAGCCCTCTACAGGGGTCGCTCTATGGC.

This CDR3 reads CASSARDSTNQPQHF. Incomplete CDR3 DNA: TGTGCCAGCAGCGCCCGGGACAGCACTAATCAGCCC. The V gene is TRBV5-8, the J gene TRBJ1-5; TRBD1 matches at 7 bases. With the read ending 3 residues before the CDR3 end, the germline J gene is used to fill in that end. Looked up from germline, CDR1 is SGHTS and CDR2 is YDEGEE. The V gene end was trimmed by 4 bases and the J gene end by 4 bases; junction bases not matched to a gene: 8. This CDR3 is built from 15 residues.